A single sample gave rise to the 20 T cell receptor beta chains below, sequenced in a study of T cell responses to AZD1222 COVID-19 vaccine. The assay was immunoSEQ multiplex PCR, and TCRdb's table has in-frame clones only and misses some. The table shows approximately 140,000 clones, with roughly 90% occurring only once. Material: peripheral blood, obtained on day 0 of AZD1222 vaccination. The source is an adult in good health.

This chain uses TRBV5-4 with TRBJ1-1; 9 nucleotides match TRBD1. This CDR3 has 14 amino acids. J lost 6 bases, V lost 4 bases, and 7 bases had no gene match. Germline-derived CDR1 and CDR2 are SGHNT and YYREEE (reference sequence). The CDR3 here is CASSPGQGLPEAFF. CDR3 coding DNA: TGTGCCAGCAGCCCGGGACAGGGTCTGCCTGAAGCTTTCTTT.

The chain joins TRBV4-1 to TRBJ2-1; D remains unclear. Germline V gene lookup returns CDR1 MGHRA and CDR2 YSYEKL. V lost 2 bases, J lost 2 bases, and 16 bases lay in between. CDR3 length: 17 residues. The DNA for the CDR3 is TGCGCCAGCAGCCAACGTCCCGGCGTTCGCACCTACAATGAGCAGTTCTTC. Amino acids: CASSQRPGVRTYNEQFF.

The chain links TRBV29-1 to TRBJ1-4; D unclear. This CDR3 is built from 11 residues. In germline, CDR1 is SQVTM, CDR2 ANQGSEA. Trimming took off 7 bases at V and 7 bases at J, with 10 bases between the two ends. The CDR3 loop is CSGKTSEKLFF. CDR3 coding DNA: TGCAGCGGTAAGACAAGTGAAAAACTGTTTTTT.

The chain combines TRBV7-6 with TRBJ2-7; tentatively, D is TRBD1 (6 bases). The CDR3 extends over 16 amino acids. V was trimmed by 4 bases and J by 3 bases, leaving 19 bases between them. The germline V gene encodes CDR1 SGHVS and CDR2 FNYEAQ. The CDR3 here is CASSSGEPGHHYEQYF. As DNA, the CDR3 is TGTGCCAGCAGCTCAGGAGAACCGGGACACCACTACGAGCAGTACTTC. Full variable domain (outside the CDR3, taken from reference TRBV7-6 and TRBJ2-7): GAGVSQSPRYKVTKRGQDVALRCDPISGHVSLYWYRQALGQGPEFLTYFNYEAQQDKSGLPNDRFSAERPEGSISTLTIQRTEQRDSAMYRCASSSGEPGHHYEQYFGPGTRLTVT.

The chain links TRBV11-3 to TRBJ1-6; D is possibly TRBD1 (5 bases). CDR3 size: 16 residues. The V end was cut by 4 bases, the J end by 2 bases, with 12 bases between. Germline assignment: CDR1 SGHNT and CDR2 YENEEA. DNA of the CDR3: TGTGCCAGCAGCTCGGGCGGGGGGACCTATAATTCACCCCTCCACTTT. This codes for CASSSGGGTYNSPLHF. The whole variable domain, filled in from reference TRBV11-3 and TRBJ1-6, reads EAGVVQSPRYKIIEKKQPVAFWCNPISGHNTLYWYLQNLGQGPELLIRYENEEAVDDSQLPKDRFSAERLKGVDSTLKIQPAELGDSAVYLCASSSGGGTYNSPLHFGNGTRLTVT.

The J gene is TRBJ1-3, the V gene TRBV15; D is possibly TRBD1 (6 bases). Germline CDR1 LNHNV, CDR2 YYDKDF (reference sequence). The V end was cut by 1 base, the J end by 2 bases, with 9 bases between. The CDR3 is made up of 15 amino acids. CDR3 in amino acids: CATSRGTDAGNTIYF. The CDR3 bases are TGTGCCACCAGCAGAGGGACAGACGCTGGAAACACCATATATTTT.

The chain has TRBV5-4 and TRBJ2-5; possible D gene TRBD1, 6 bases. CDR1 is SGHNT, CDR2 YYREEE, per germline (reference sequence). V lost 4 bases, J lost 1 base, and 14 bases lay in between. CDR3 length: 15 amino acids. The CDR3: CASSRGGDLQETQYF. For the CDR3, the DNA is TGTGCCAGCAGCCGAGGGGGAGACCTCCAAGAGACCCAGTACTTC. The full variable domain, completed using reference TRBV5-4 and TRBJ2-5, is ETGVTQSPTHLIKTRGQQVTLRCSSQSGHNTVSWYQQALGQGPQFIFQYYREEENGRGNFPPRFSGLQFPNYSSELNVNALELDDSALYLCASSRGGDLQETQYFGPGTRLLVL.

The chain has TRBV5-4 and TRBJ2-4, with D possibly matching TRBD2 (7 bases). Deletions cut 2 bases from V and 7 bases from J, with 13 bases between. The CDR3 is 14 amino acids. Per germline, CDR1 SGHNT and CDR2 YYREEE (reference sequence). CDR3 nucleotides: TGTGCCAGCAGCTTAGGGGGGGTTGGTAACATTCAGTACTTC. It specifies CASSLGGVGNIQYF.

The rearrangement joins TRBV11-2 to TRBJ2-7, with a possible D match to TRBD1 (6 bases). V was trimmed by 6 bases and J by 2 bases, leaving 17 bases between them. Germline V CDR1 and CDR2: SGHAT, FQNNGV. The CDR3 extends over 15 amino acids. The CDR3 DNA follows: TGTGCCAGCAGTATTTCCCGGGACACCACCTACGAGCAGTACTTC. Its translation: CASSISRDTTYEQYF. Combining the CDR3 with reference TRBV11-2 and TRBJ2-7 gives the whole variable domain EAGVAQSPRYKIIEKRQSVAFWCNPISGHATLYWYQQILGQGPKLLIQFQNNGVVDDSQLPKDRFSAERLKGVDSTLKIQPAKLEDSAVYLCASSISRDTTYEQYFGPGTRLTVT.

The CDR3 DNA follows: TGTGCCAGCAGCGTAGCTGGGGACAGACCAAATGAGCAGTTCTTC. Protein product: CASSVAGDRPNEQFF. This sequence joins TRBV9 and TRBJ2-1; TRBD1 matches at 7 bases. The germline V gene encodes CDR1 SGDLS and CDR2 YYNGEE. The V gene end was trimmed by 0 bases and the J gene end by 7 bases; junction bases not matched to a gene: 7. This CDR3 region has 15 residues.

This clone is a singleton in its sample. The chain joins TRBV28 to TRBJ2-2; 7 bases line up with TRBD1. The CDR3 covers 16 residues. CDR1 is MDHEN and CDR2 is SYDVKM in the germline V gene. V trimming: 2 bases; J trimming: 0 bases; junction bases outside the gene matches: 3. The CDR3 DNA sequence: TGTGCCAGCAGTTTAGCCGGGACAGCGAACACCGGGGAGCTGTTTTTT. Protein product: CASSLAGTANTGELFF.

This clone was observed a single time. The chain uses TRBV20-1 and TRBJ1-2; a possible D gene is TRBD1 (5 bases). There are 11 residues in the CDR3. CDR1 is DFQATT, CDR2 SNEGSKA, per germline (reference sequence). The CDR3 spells CGFSGGYGYTF. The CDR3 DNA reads TGCGGATTCTCCGGGGGCTATGGCTACACCTTC.

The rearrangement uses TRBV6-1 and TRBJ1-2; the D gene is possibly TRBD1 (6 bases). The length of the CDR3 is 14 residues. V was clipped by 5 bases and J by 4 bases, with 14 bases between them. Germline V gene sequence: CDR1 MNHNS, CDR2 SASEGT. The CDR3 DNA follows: TGTGCCAGCAGTTCAGGGGCGTTCTTCTATGGCTACACCTTC. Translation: CASSSGAFFYGYTF.

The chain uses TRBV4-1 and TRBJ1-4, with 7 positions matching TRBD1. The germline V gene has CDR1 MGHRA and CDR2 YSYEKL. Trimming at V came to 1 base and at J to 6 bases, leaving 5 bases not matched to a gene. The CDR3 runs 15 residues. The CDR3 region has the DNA TGCGCCAGCAGCCAAGGGGCAGGGGGTTATGAAAAACTGTTTTTT. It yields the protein CASSQGAGGYEKLFF.

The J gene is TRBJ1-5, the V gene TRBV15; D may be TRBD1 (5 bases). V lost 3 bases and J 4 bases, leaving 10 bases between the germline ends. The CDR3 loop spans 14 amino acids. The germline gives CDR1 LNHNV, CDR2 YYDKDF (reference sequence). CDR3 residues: CATSRGGTNQPQHF. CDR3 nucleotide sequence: TGTGCCACCAGCAGGGGCGGGACTAATCAGCCCCAGCATTTT.

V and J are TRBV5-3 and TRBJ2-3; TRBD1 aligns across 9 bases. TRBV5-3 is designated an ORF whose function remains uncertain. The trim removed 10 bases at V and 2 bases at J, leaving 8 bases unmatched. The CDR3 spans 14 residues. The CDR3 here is CALYRGPHTDTQYF. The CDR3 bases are TGTGCCCTCTACAGGGGGCCACACACAGATACGCAGTATTTT.

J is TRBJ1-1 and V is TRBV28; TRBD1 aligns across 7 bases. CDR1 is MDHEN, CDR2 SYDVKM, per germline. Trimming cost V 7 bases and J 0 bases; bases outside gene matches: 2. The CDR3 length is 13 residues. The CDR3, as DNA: TGTGCCAGCATGACAGGGATGAACACTGAAGCTTTCTTT. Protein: CASMTGMNTEAFF.

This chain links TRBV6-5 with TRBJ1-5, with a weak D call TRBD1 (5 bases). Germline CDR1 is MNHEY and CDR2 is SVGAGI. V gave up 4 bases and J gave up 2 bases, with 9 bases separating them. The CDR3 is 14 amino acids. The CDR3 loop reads CASSSGGGNQPQHF. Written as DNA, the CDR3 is TGTGCCAGCAGTTCTGGGGGTGGCAATCAGCCCCAGCATTTT.

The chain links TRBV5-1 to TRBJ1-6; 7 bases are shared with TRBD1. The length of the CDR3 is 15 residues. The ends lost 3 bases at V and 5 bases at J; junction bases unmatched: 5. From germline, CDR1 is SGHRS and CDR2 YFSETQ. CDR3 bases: TGCGCCAGCAGCTCAGGACAGGCCCATAATTCACCCCTCCACTTT. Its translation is CASSSGQAHNSPLHF.

CDR3 in DNA: TGTGCCAGCAGCCCTTGGACAGGGGGCTCCTATAATTCACCCCTCCACTTT. Its translation is CASSPWTGGSYNSPLHF. V gene TRBV3-1 (or the pseudogene TRBV3-2) combines with J gene TRBJ1-6; 10 bases agree with TRBD1. The germline CDR1 and CDR2 sequences are LGHDT and YNNKEL (reference sequence). The CDR3 length is 17 residues. With 4 bases clipped from V and 0 bases from J, the junction kept 3 bases outside the gene matches.